This entry is about one T cell receptor (beta chain). Antigen: not known. Treatment given: 15 Gy SBRT to primary tumor, nephrectomy 4 weeks later. CDR1 LGHNA and CDR2 YSLEER come from the germline V gene. The ends lost 3 bases at V and 0 bases at J; junction bases unmatched: 5. This CDR3 has 15 residues. Sequencing was performed with immunoSEQ multiplex PCR; in TCRdb, only in-frame clones are kept and a portion is missing. The table shows under 20,000 clones, with just over 60% occurring only once. This record belongs to a study of radiation and T cells in renal cell carcinoma. Study-wide points: Baseline intratumoral clonotype presence is unknown without pretreatment biopsies. Dominant CDR3 motifs were more common in irradiated tumors than controls. Top 100 clonotypes averaged about 50% in irradiated versus around 45% in nephrectomy-only tumors.

This clonotype originated in a woman in her sixties or seventies with renal cell carcinoma. This sample comprised tumor tissue, obtained from a patient whose treatment included radiotherapy and nephrectomy. The V call is TRBV4-3, the J call TRBJ2-7; 7 bases agree with TRBD1. In nucleotides, the CDR3 is TGCGCCAGCAGCCAGTGGACAGGCCGCTCCTACGAGCAGTACTTC. Translating gives CASSQWTGRSYEQYF.